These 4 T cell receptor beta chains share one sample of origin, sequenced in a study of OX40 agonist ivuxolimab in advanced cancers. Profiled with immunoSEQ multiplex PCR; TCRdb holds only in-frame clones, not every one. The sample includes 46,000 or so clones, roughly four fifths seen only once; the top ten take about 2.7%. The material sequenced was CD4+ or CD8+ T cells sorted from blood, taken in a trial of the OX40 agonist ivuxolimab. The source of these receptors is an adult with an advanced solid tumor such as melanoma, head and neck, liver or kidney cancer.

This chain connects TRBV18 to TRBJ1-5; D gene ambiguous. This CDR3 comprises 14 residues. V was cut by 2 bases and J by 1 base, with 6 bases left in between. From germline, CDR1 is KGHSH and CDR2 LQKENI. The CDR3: CASSPTWSNQPQHF. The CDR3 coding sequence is TGTGCCAGCTCACCAACATGGAGCAATCAGCCCCAGCATTTT.

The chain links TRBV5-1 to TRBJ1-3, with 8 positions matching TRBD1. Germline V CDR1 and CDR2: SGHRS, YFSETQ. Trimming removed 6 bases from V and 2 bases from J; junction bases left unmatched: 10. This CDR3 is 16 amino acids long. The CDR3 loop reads CASTWGPQGAGNTIYF. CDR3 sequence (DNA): TGCGCCAGCACCTGGGGACCACAGGGGGCTGGAAACACCATATATTTT.

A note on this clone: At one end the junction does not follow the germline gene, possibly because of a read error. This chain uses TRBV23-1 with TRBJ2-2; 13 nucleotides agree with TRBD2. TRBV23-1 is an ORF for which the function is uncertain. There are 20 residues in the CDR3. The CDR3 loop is CASSQSGLTSGRLVYRGAVF. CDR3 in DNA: TGCGCCAGCAGTCAATCGGGTTTGACTAGCGGGAGGCTGGTGTACCGGGGAGCTGTTTTT.

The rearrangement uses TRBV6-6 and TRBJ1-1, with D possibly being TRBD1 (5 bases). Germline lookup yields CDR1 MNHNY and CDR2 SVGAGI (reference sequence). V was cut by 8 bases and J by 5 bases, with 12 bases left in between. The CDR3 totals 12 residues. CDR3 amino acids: CASRPGGTEAFF. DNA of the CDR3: TGTGCCAGCCGGCCCGGGGGAACTGAAGCTTTCTTT.